One and the same sample provided the 15 T cell receptor beta chains below, sequenced in a study of T cells in localized non-small cell lung cancer. Some clones are missing from TCRdb's copy, which holds only in-frame ones; the method was immunoSEQ multiplex PCR. The sample records roughly 8,000 clones, 92% being singletons. Sequencing was performed on peripheral blood mononuclear cells, taken before any cancer treatment. The receptors originated from a male donor older than 55 with stage II lung adenocarcinoma.

This chain links TRBV27 with TRBJ1-1, with D unclear. V dropped 1 base and J dropped 1 base, with 10 bases sitting between them. Germline V CDR1 and CDR2: MNHEY, SMNVEV (reference sequence). This CDR3 has 15 amino acids. The CDR3 bases are TGTGCCAGCAGTTTATGGAAGGGTGGGAACACTGAAGCTTTCTTT. Translation: CASSLWKGGNTEAFF.

V is TRBV19 and J is TRBJ2-5, with 7 bases aligning to TRBD2. After removal of 11 bases from V and 5 bases from J, the junction contained 5 bases not matched to a gene. The CDR3 spans 11 residues. The V gene's germline CDR1 is LNHDA and CDR2 SQIVND (reference sequence). The CDR3 DNA follows: TGTGCCCCCAGCGGGGTGGAGACCCAGTACTTC. Amino acid sequence: CAPSGVETQYF.

The rearrangement links TRBV19 to TRBJ2-7; weak D call: TRBD1 (6 bases). This CDR3 spans 18 amino acids. Germline CDR1 LNHDA, CDR2 SQIVND (reference sequence). Trimming removed 3 bases from V and 2 bases from J, with 23 bases in between. The CDR3 DNA reads as TGTGCCAGTAGTATGCGGGTTGTTCGTCAGGGGCTCGCCTACGAGCAGTACTTC. Protein: CASSMRVVRQGLAYEQYF.

A remark on this clone: One junction end disagrees with the germline gene, perhaps due to a read error. This CDR3 is CASRGQGVNTGELFF. The DNA of the CDR3 is TGTGCCAGCAGAGGACAGGGGGTCAACACGGGGGAGCTGTTTTTT. The chain joins TRBV7-9 to TRBJ2-2; 10 bases fit TRBD1. Germline-derived CDR1 and CDR2 are SEHNR and FQNEAQ (reference sequence). This CDR3 is built from 15 residues.

J is TRBJ2-5 and V is TRBV11-2, with D uncertain. CDR1 and CDR2 from the germline V gene are SGHAT and FQNNGV. V was clipped by 0 bases and J by 4 bases, with 15 bases between them. The CDR3 totals 16 residues. The CDR3 reads CASSLDPSLEPETQYF. CDR3 coding DNA: TGTGCCAGCAGCTTAGATCCGAGTCTCGAACCAGAGACCCAGTACTTC.

The rearrangement joins TRBV14 to TRBJ1-3; D gene uncertain. The CDR3 runs to 13 residues. V gave up 6 bases and J gave up 0 bases, with 6 bases separating them. Looked up from germline, CDR1 is SGHDN and CDR2 is FVKESK. The CDR3 nucleotides are TGTGCCAGCAGAATCAGCTCTGGAAACACCATATATTTT. Translating gives CASRISSGNTIYF.

This sequence joins TRBV5-4 and TRBJ2-3, with D perhaps TRBD1 (5 bases). The CDR3 consists of 14 residues. Trimming left V 1 base short and J 0 bases short, with 6 bases between. Germline loops: CDR1 SGHNT, CDR2 YYREEE (reference sequence). CDR3 DNA sequence: TGTGCCAGCAGCTTGAGGGGTAGCACAGATACGCAGTATTTT. The encoded protein is CASSLRGSTDTQYF.

A few counts support this clone. V is TRBV14 and J is TRBJ2-5; 7 positions agree with TRBD1. The CDR3 extends over 15 amino acids. V was clipped by 0 bases and J by 5 bases; unmatched bases: 6. The germline V gene has CDR1 SGHDN and CDR2 FVKESK. In DNA, the CDR3 is TGTGCCAGCAGCCAAGAAAGGGGGCGCTGGGAGACCCAGTACTTC. Amino acids: CASSQERGRWETQYF.

The chain recombines TRBV19 with TRBJ2-3; 9 bases fit TRBD2. CDR1 is LNHDA and CDR2 is SQIVND in the germline V gene (reference sequence). The CDR3 loop spans 15 amino acids. After removal of 5 bases from V and 2 bases from J, the junction contained 5 bases not matched to a gene. CDR3 loop: CASSVLAGSTDTQYF. The CDR3 DNA reads TGTGCCAGTAGTGTTCTAGCGGGGTCCACAGATACGCAGTATTTT.

The chain links TRBV7-9 to TRBJ1-1, with 7 bases fitting TRBD1. This CDR3 has 14 amino acids. Germline-derived CDR1 and CDR2 are SEHNR and FQNEAQ (reference sequence). After removal of 7 bases from V and 4 bases from J, the junction contained 9 bases not matched to a gene. The CDR3 loop reads CASILQGQSTEAFF. The DNA of the CDR3 is TGTGCCAGCATCCTACAGGGGCAGAGCACTGAAGCTTTCTTT.

This clone came up once. The chain links TRBV23-1 to TRBJ2-5; 8 bases line up with TRBD2. TRBV23-1 is designated an ORF whose function remains uncertain. Unmatched junction bases numbered 17, after V lost 2 bases and J lost 3 bases. This CDR3 has 19 residues. The CDR3 loop reads CASSQEDKRTAGAEETQYF. CDR3 coding DNA: TGCGCCAGCAGTCAAGAGGATAAAAGGACAGCGGGGGCGGAAGAGACCCAGTACTTC.

The genes are TRBV11-2 and TRBJ2-1; D ambiguous. Germline CDR1 SGHAT, CDR2 FQNNGV. The CDR3 totals 14 residues. V gave up 1 base and J gave up 0 bases, with 4 bases separating them. Here the CDR3 reads CASSLGLSYNEQFF. In nucleotides, the CDR3 is TGTGCCAGCAGCTTAGGGCTCTCCTACAATGAGCAGTTCTTC.

Here the CDR3 reads CASSRPGKDTIYF. DNA for the CDR3: TGTGCCAGCAGCCGCCCTGGGAAAGACACCATATATTTT. The V and J genes are TRBV16 and TRBJ1-3; D gene unclear. The CDR3 is 13 amino acids. V lost 4 bases, J lost 8 bases, and 12 bases lay in between. Germline CDR1 is KGHSY and CDR2 is FQNENV.

The chain carries TRBV7-2 and TRBJ1-1; 8 nucleotides match TRBD1. The CDR3 covers 15 residues. The germline V gene has CDR1 SGHTA and CDR2 FQGNSA. V was clipped by 5 bases and J by 6 bases; unmatched bases: 11. CDR3 nucleotides: TGTGCCAGCAGCCCCCCCTGGACAGGGAGCTCTGAAGCTTTCTTT. Amino acid sequence: CASSPPWTGSSEAFF.

The CDR3 nucleotides are TGCGCCAGTAATCAGGGGGCCTCCACAGATACGCAGTATTTT. Protein sequence: CASNQGASTDTQYF. This sequence joins TRBV5-1 and TRBJ2-3, with 8 positions matching TRBD1. Per the germline V gene, CDR1 is SGHRS and CDR2 is YFSETQ. The CDR3 consists of 14 residues. J lost 2 bases, V lost 8 bases, and 7 bases had no gene match.